A single TCR beta chain is shown here with its context. The CDR3 runs to 14 residues. Trimming cost V 0 bases and J 4 bases, with 7 bases left between them. The germline CDR1 and CDR2 sequences are MGHRA and YSYEKL. The entry originates in a study of blood T cell repertoires in COVID-19. Study information: PBMCs, B-cell-depleted T cells, or T cells provided the cDNA or gDNA that made up the material.

Only in-frame clones appear in the TCRdb table, and some are missing; sequencing was by immunoSEQ multiplex PCR. The repertoire has 170,000 or so clones, 75% to 80% of them found once; the top ten carry roughly 28%. The sequenced material came from peripheral blood. The chain joins TRBV4-1 to TRBJ1-5; perhaps TRBD1 as D (5 bases). The TCR originated in a woman between 70 and 85 years old with acute or convalescent COVID-19. Here the CDR3 DNA reads TGCGCCAGCAGCCAAGACAGGGCAAATCAGCCCCAGCATTTT. It is translated as CASSQDRANQPQHF.